These T cell receptor beta chains were read from a single sample in a study of blood T cell repertoires in COVID-19. TCRdb's copy holds only in-frame clones and misses some; the assay was immunoSEQ multiplex PCR. The top ten hold roughly 7.2% of the sample, which has under 50,000 clones, approximately 90% seen once. The sequenced sample consisted of peripheral blood. These TCRs come from a human donor in a cohort sampled during active COVID-19. Both conserved end residues are part of each CDR3. A D gene is named only where the DNA matches it firmly. Size values are once, few and many counts, or a class for expanded clones, and some rows have none.

d_gene,j_gene,v_gene,abundance,CDR3nt,CDR3aa
TRBD2,TRBJ2-7,TRBV5-5,-,TGTGCCAGCAGCTTGGTGGCTAGCGGGGGGTTATACGAGCAGTACTTC,CASSLVASGGLYEQYF
-,TRBJ1-4,TRBV9,-,TGTGCCAGCGCCTCGGCGGGGCGGGAAAAACTGTTTTTT,CASASAGREKLFF
TRBD1,TRBJ2-1,TRBV5-1,-,TGCGCCAGCAGCTATTTAGGACAGGGCAATGAGCAGTTCTTC,CASSYLGQGNEQFF
TRBD2,TRBJ2-2,TRBV7-9,-,TGTGCCAGCAGCCCACCTAACTTAGCGGGAGGGACCGGGGAGCTGTTTTTT,CASSPPNLAGGTGELFF
-,TRBJ2-2,TRBV9,-,TGTGCCAGCAGCAACCATGGGGGCAGGGGACCCGGGGAGCTGTTTTTT,CASSNHGGRGPGELFF
-,TRBJ2-1,TRBV30,-,TGTGCCTGGAGTGACGCGGGGAGAGAGCAGTTCTTC,CAWSDAGREQFF
TRBD1,TRBJ2-7,TRBV28,-,TGTGCCAGCAGCCCTACCGGGACAGGGGTATACGAGCAGTACTTC,CASSPTGTGVYEQYF
-,TRBJ2-3,TRBV7-2,-,TGTGCCAGCAGCTTAGTCCCTAGCAGCACAGATACGCAGTATTTT,CASSLVPSSTDTQYF
-,TRBJ1-3,TRBV7-9,-,TGTGCCAGCACCTCGAGCCCTCCACAGGGTTCTGGAAACACCATATATTTT,CASTSSPPQGSGNTIYF
-,TRBJ2-3,TRBV28,-,TGTGCCAGCAGACAAGGCGGGACCCGCACAGATACGCAGTATTTT,CASRQGGTRTDTQYF
TRBD1,TRBJ1-5,TRBV2,-,TGTGCCAGCAGTGAGCTCGGGACAGGGGGAAATCAGCCCCAGCATTTT,CASSELGTGGNQPQHF
TRBD1,TRBJ1-5,TRBV19,-,TGTGCCAGTAGCCCTTGGGGTACAGGGGGCGCGAGCAATCAGCCCCAGCATTTT,CASSPWGTGGASNQPQHF
TRBD2,TRBJ2-1,TRBV19,-,TGTGCCAGTAGTAGAACTCTAGCGGCCAAATACAATGAGCAGTTCTTC,CASSRTLAAKYNEQFF
-,TRBJ2-5,TRBV10-2,-,TGCGCCAGCAGTGAGTCGAACTTCCCGGGGGAGACCCAGTACTTC,CASSESNFPGETQYF
-,TRBJ1-2,TRBV6-5,-,TGTGCCAGCAAACCGACAGGTGTCCCCTATGGCTACACCTTC,CASKPTGVPYGYTF
TRBD1,TRBJ1-1,TRBV5-1,-,TGCGCCAGCAGCGGGTCAGGGGGCGCTGGGGCCACGGTAGCTTTCTTT,CASSGSGGAGATVAFF
TRBD1,TRBJ1-2,TRBV7-3,-,TGTGCCAGCAGCTTAACGGGACAGGGCTTTTTTGGCTACACCTTC,CASSLTGQGFFGYTF
-,TRBJ2-5,TRBV24-1,-,TGTGCCACCCCCCGTGAGACCCAGTACTTC,CATPRETQYF
-,TRBJ1-2,TRBV18,few,TGTGCCAGCTCACCACCACACAGGGTGGGCTATGGCTACACCTTC,CASSPPHRVGYGYTF
TRBD2,TRBJ2-1,TRBV3-1/TRBV3-2,-,TGTGCCAGCAGCCAGGGGGGGGTAGCGGAGTTCTTC,CASSQGGVAEFF
-,TRBJ2-7,TRBV5-6,-,TGTGCCAGCAGCCTAGTGCGGGCGTACGAGCAGTACTTC,CASSLVRAYEQYF
-,TRBJ1-1,TRBV5-5,-,TGTGCCAGCAGCTTGCAGACAGGTAAAATGAACACTGAAGCTTTCTTT,CASSLQTGKMNTEAFF
TRBD2,TRBJ2-1,TRBV7-9,-,TGTGCCAGCAGCTTTAATGCGGGAGGCCCATACAATGAGCAGTTCTTC,CASSFNAGGPYNEQFF
-,TRBJ2-6,TRBV5-4,-,TGTGCTTGTACGAGAGGCTCTGGGGCCAACGTCCTGACTTTC,CACTRGSGANVLTF
-,TRBJ2-4,TRBV30,once,TGTGCCTGGAAATCCAGGGTTGCCAAAAACATTCAGTACTTC,CAWKSRVAKNIQYF
TRBD1,TRBJ1-2,TRBV4-3,-,TGCGCCAGCAGTGCTACACAGGGGGCGCAATATGGCTACACCTTC,CASSATQGAQYGYTF
-,TRBJ2-7,TRBV6-5,-,TGTGCCAGCAGTTACCTAGGGGTTAGCGGACCCTACGAGCAGTACTTC,CASSYLGVSGPYEQYF
-,TRBJ1-2,TRBV29-1,once,TGCAGCGTTGGGACTTCTAACTATGGCTACACCTTC,CSVGTSNYGYTF
-,TRBJ1-2,TRBV21-1,-,TGTGCCAGCAGCAAAATCGACAGGGGGCTTCGTGGCTACACCTTC,CASSKIDRGLRGYTF
-,TRBJ2-6,TRBV15,-,TGTGCCACCAGCAGAGAAGGGGGACCTTTCTCTGGGGCCAACGTCCTGACTTTC,CATSREGGPFSGANVLTF
TRBD1,TRBJ1-5,TRBV6-5,few,TGTGCCAGCTTTGCGGGACAGGGCTGGCATTTT,CASFAGQGWHF
-,TRBJ2-7,TRBV4-1,-,TGCGCCAGCAGCCAAGAATGGAGGGCGGGCGAGCAGTACTTC,CASSQEWRAGEQYF
-,TRBJ2-1,TRBV28,-,TGTGCCAGCAGTTTACCCCTGGGCCAACGGGAGCAGTTCTTC,CASSLPLGQREQFF